This entry features one T cell receptor beta chain sequence. Here immunoSEQ multiplex PCR was the method, and the copy in TCRdb shows in-frame clones only, minus some. Here the sample spans a few hundred thousand clones, roughly 80% being singletons. The entry originates in a study of blood T cell repertoires in COVID-19. Study in general: T cells, B-cell-depleted T cells, or PBMCs supplied cDNA or gDNA.

Recruitment covered about two dozen US areas and drew participants whose ages spanned 18 to 89 years. Recovered status in Cohort 3 required two negative PCRs, clearance, or symptom resolution. This clonotype was obtained from a woman between 45 and 65 years old who had recovered from COVID-19. Sequencing was carried out using PBMCs or T cells enriched from blood (not recorded which).

The CDR3 protein is CASSDGRADYGYTF. The CDR3 nucleotides are TGCGCCAGCAGCGATGGGAGGGCAGACTATGGCTACACCTTC. The rearrangement uses TRBV5-1 and TRBJ1-2; no clear D gene. The germline V and J ends were trimmed by 4 bases and 3 bases, with 13 bases remaining between them. The germline V gene has CDR1 SGHRS and CDR2 YFSETQ. The CDR3 is made up of 14 amino acids.